What follows is one TCR beta chain and its context. The method was immunoSEQ multiplex PCR; TCRdb's version includes in-frame clones alone and lacks a portion of them. The table includes about 66,000 clones, roughly nine tenths detected once. The data originate from a study of technical replicates of blood from four donors. This CDR3 is 14 amino acids long. The ends lost 5 bases at V and 5 bases at J; junction bases unmatched: 7. Germline assignment: CDR1 LNHNV and CDR2 YYDKDF (reference sequence). The sequence derives from a human donor in good health. V and J are TRBV15 and TRBJ2-5, with TRBD2 matching over 8 bases. Sequencing used T cells isolated from PBMCs. The CDR3 spells CATSQTGGRETQYF. Written as DNA, the CDR3 is TGTGCCACCAGCCAAACCGGCGGGAGGGAGACCCAGTACTTC.